This T cell receptor (beta chain) emerged from a study of shared clonotypes between healthy human individuals. Donors were healthy HIV-negative adults without recent acute infections or vaccinations. Everyone who donated was a Caucasian adult who lived in Nashville, Tennessee. Sequencing of unsorted PBMC DNA was carried out using ten immunoSEQ deep assay plates. The repertoire was sequenced with immunoSEQ multiplex PCR; TCRdb's copy has only in-frame clones and lacks some. The table has 450,000 to 600,000 clones, 79% seen once. V shed 3 bases and J shed 9 bases, with 3 bases lying between them. Germline-derived CDR1 and CDR2 are MGHDK and SYGVNS. The CDR3 is made up of 10 amino acids. With regard to this clone: The antigen remains unidentified.

Regarding the study as a whole: Blood was the only sampled material, and tissue repertoires likely differ.

The receptor was derived from a woman in her 40s in good health. Some clones in this sample may be carry-over from other donors' samples. The rearrangement joins TRBV25-1 to TRBJ2-1; D call uncertain. Material for sequencing was PBMCs. The CDR3 loop is CASSDGEQFF. The CDR3 DNA is TGTGCCAGCAGTGACGGTGAGCAGTTCTTC.